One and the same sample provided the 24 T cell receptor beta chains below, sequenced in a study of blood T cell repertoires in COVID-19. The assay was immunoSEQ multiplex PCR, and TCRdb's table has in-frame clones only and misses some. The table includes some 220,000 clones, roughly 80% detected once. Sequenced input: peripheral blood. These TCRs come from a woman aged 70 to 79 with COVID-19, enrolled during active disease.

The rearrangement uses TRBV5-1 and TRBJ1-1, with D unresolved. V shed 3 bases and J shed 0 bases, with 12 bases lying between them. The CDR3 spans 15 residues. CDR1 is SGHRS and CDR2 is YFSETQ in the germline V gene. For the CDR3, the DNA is TGCGCCAGCAGCTCAGGAGGCAGTTTGAACACTGAAGCTTTCTTT. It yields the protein CASSSGGSLNTEAFF.

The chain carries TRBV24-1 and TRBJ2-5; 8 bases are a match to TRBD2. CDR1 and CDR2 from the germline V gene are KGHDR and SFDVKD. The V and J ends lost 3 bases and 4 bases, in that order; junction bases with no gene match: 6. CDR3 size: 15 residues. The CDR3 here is CATSDTAAGGETQYF. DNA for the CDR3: TGTGCCACCAGTGATACCGCGGCGGGAGGAGAGACCCAGTACTTC.

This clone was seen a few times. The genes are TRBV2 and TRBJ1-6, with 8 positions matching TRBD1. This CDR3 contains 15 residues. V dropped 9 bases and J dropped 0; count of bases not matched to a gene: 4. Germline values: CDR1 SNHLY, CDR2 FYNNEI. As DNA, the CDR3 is TGTGCCAGAAGACAGGGGAGCTCCTATAATTCACCCCTCCACTTT. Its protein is CARRQGSSYNSPLHF.

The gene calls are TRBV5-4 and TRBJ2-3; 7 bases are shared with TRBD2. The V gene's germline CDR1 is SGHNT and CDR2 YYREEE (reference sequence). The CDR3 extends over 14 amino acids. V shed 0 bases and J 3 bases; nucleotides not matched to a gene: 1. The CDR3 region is CASSLEAGTDTQYF. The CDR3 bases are TGTGCCAGCAGCTTGGAAGCGGGAACAGATACGCAGTATTTT. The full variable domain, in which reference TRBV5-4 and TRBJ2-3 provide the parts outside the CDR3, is ETGVTQSPTHLIKTRGQQVTLRCSSQSGHNTVSWYQQALGQGPQFIFQYYREEENGRGNFPPRFSGLQFPNYSSELNVNALELDDSALYLCASSLEAGTDTQYFGPGTRLTVL.

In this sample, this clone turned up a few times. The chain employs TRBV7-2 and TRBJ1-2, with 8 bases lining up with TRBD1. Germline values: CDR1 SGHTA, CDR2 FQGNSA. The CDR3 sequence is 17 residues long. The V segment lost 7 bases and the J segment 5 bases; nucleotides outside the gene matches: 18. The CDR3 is CASIKGRGQGSLYGYTF. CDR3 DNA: TGTGCCAGCATCAAGGGCCGTGGACAGGGTTCCCTTTATGGCTACACCTTC.

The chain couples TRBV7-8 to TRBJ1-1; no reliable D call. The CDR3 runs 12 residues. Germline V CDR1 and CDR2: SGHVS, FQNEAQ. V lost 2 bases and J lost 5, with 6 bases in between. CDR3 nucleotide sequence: TGTGCCAGCAGCTTATCGGTTACTGAAGCTTTCTTT. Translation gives CASSLSVTEAFF.

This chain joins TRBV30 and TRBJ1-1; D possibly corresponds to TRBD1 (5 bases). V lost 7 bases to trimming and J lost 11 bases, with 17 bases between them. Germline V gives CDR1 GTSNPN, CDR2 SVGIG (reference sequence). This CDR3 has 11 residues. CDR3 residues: CASTVWQGAFF. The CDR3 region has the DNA TGTGCCTCGACAGTTTGGCAAGGGGCTTTCTTT.

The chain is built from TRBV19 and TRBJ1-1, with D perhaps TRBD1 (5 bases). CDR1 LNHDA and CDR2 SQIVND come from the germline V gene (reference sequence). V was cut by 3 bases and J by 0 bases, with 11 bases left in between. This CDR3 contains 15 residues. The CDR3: CASSIQEGLNTEAFF. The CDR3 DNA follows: TGTGCCAGTAGTATTCAGGAGGGACTGAACACTGAAGCTTTCTTT.

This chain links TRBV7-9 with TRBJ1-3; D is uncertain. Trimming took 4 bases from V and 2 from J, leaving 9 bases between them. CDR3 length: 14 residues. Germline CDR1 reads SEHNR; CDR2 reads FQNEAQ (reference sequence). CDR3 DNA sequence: TGTGCCAGCAGCTCGAGTCTGACTGGAAACACCATATATTTT. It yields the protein CASSSSLTGNTIYF.

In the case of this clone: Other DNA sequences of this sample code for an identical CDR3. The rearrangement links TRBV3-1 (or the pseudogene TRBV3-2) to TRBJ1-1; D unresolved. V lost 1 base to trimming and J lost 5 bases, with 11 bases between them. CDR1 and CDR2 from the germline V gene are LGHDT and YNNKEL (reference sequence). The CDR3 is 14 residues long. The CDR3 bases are TGTGCCAGCAGCCAAGGAGGAGGTCGAACTGAAGCTTTCTTT. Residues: CASSQGGGRTEAFF.

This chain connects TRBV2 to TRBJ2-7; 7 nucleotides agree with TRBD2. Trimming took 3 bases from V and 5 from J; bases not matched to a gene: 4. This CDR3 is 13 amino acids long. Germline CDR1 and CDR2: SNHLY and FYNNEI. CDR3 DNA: TGTGCCAGCAGTGACGGGGGGACCCACGAGCAGTACTTC. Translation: CASSDGGTHEQYF. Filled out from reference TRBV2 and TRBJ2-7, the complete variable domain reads EPEVTQTPSHQVTQMGQEVILRCVPISNHLYFYWYRQILGQKVEFLVSFYNNEISEKSEIFDDQFSVERPDGSNFTLKIRSTKLEDSAMYFCASSDGGTHEQYFGPGTRLTVT.

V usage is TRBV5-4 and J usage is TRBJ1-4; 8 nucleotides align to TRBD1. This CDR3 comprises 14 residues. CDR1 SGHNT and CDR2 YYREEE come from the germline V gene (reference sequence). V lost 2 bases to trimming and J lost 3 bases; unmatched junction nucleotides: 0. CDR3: CASSFRGPNEKLFF. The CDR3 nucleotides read TGTGCCAGCAGCTTCAGGGGGCCTAATGAAAAACTGTTTTTT.

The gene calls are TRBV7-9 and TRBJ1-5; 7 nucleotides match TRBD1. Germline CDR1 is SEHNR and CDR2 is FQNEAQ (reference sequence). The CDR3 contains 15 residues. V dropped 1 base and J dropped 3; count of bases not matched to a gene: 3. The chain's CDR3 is CASSLGDSPNQPQHF. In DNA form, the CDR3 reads TGTGCCAGCAGCTTAGGGGACAGCCCCAATCAGCCCCAGCATTTT.

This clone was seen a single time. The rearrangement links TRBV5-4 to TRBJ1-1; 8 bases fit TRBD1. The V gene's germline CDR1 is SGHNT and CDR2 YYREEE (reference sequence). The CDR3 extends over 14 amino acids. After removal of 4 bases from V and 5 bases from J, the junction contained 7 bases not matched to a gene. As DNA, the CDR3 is TGTGCCAGCAGCCGTTCAGGGGGCAAAACTGAAGCTTTCTTT. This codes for CASSRSGGKTEAFF. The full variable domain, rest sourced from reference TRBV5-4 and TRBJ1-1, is ETGVTQSPTHLIKTRGQQVTLRCSSQSGHNTVSWYQQALGQGPQFIFQYYREEENGRGNFPPRFSGLQFPNYSSELNVNALELDDSALYLCASSRSGGKTEAFFGQGTRLTVV.

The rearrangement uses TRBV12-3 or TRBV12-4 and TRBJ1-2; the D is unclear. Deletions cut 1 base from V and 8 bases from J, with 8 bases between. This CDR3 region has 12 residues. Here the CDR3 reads CASSLGVRGYTF. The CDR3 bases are TGTGCCAGCAGTTTAGGGGTGCGGGGCTACACCTTC.

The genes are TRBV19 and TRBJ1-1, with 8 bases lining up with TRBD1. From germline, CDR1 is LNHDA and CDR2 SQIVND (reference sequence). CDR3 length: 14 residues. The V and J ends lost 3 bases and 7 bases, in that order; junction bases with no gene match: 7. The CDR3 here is CASSMRRGTGEAFF. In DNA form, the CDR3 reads TGTGCCAGTAGTATGAGGCGGGGGACAGGTGAAGCTTTCTTT.

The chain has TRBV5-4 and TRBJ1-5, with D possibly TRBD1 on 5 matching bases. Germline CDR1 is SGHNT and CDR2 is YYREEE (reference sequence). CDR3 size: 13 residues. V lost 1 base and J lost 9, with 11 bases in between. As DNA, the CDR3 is TGTGCCAGCAGCTTGCAGGGAGCGGGGCCCCAGCATTTT. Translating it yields CASSLQGAGPQHF.

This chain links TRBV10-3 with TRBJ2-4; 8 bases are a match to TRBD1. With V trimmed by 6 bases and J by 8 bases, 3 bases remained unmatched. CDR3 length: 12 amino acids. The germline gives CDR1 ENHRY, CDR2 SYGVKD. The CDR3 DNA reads TGTGCCATCAGCGGGACAGGCGACATTCAGTACTTC. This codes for CAISGTGDIQYF.

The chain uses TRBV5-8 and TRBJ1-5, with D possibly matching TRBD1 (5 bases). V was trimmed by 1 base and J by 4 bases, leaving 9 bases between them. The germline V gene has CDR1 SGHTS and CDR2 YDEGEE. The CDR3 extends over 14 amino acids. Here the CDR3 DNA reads TGTGCCAGCAGCTTGTCAGGGTCGAATCAGCCCCAGCATTTT. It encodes CASSLSGSNQPQHF.

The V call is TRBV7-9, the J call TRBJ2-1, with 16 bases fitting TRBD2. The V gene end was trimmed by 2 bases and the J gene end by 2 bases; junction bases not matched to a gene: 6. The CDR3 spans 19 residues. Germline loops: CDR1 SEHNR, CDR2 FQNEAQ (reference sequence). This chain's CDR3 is CASSLRPGLAGGPYNEQFF. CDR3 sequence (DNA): TGTGCCAGCAGCTTAAGGCCGGGACTAGCGGGAGGGCCCTACAATGAGCAGTTCTTC.

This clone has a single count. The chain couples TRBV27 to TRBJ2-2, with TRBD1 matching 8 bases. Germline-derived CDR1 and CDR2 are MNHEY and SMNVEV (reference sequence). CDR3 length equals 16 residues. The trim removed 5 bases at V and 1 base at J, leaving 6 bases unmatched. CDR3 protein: CASSRRGQENTGELFF. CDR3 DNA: TGTGCCAGCAGTCGGCGGGGACAGGAGAACACCGGGGAGCTGTTTTTT.

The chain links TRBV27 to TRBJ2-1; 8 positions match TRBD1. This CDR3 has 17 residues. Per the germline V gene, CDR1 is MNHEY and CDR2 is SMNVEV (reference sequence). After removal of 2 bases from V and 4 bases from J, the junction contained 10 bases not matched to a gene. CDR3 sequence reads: CASSLPTGTGVYNEQFF. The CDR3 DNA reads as TGTGCCAGCAGTTTACCAACCGGGACAGGTGTGTACAATGAGCAGTTCTTC.

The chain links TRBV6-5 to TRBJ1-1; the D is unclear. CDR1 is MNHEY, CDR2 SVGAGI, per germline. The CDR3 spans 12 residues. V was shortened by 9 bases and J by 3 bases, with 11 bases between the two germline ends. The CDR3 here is CASKIRDTEAFF. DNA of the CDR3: TGTGCCAGTAAAATACGGGACACTGAAGCTTTCTTT.

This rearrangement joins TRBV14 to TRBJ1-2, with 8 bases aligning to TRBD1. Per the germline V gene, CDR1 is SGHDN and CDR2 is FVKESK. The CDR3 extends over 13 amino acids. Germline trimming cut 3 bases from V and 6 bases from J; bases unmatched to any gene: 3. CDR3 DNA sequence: TGTGCCAGCAGCCAGAGACAGGGGAATGGCTACACCTTC. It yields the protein CASSQRQGNGYTF.